Listed here is a single T cell receptor (beta chain). Its matching antigen is unknown. Trimming took off 5 bases at V and 8 bases at J, with 9 bases between the two ends. CDR1 KGHSH and CDR2 LQKENI come from the germline V gene. This CDR3 has 12 amino acids. The data were taken from a study of T cell responses to AZD1222 COVID-19 vaccine. Study conclusions and caveats: A rise in Spike-specific TCR breadth and depth followed two AZD1222 doses. Recipients of AZD1222 seropositive at baseline numbered only 6 or 7.

Clones were read by immunoSEQ multiplex PCR, and TCRdb kept only the in-frame ones, dropping some. The sample gives more than 90,000 clones, 80% to 85% of which show up once; about 9% is in the top ten. This sequence joins TRBV18 and TRBJ1-4; the D gene is possibly TRBD1 (5 bases). Sequenced material: peripheral blood, taken on day 0 of AZD1222 vaccination. The sequence was obtained from an adult in good health. The CDR3 region is CASSRDGEKLFF. The CDR3 bases are TGTGCCAGCTCAAGGGACGGCGAAAAACTGTTTTTT. Filled out from reference TRBV18 and TRBJ1-4, the complete variable domain reads NAGVMQNPRHLVRRRGQEARLRCSPMKGHSHVYWYRQLPEEGLKFMVYLQKENIIDESGMPKERFSAEFPKEGPSILRIQQVVRGDSAAYFCASSRDGEKLFFGSGTQLSVL.